Following are 5 T cell receptor beta chains from one sample sequenced in a study of shared clonotypes between healthy human individuals. Data came from immunoSEQ multiplex PCR; TCRdb stores just in-frame clones and leaves some out. The data contain roughly 1.5 million clones, 95% to 99% of them singletons. Input material: naive CD4+ T cells sorted from blood. The subset: CD45RA+ positively selected. Receptor source: a man aged 30-40 years in good health.

This clone has only one observation. The chain recombines TRBV6-5 with TRBJ2-7; D possibly corresponds to TRBD1 (7 bases). There are 14 residues in the CDR3. V was shortened by 6 bases and J by 2 bases, with 14 bases between the two germline ends. CDR1 and CDR2 (germline): MNHEY, SVGAGI. As DNA, the CDR3 is TGTGCCAGCAGCAGACAGGGAGGCGCCTACGAGCAGTACTTC. This encodes CASSRQGGAYEQYF.

This chain links TRBV2 with TRBJ1-5; TRBD1 agrees at 10 bases. The germline V gene encodes CDR1 SNHLY and CDR2 FYNNEI. J gave up 2 bases and V 2 bases, and 6 bases lay outside the gene matches. The CDR3 contains 17 residues. CDR3 DNA: TGTGCCAGCAGTGAAATGAGACAGGGGGCTCGCAATCAGCCCCAGCATTTT. Translating it yields CASSEMRQGARNQPQHF.

The V and J genes are TRBV27 and TRBJ2-3; D gene unclear. CDR1 and CDR2 (germline): MNHEY, SMNVEV (reference sequence). This CDR3 region has 13 residues. V lost 5 bases and J 6 bases, leaving 12 bases between the germline ends. The DNA for the CDR3 is TGTGCCAGCAGTAGTAGTCCCCTTGATACGCAGTATTTT. This encodes CASSSSPLDTQYF.

V usage is TRBV5-5 and J usage is TRBJ2-7, with TRBD1 matching 8 bases. The CDR3 length is 16 residues. The V and J ends lost 0 bases and 7 bases, in that order; junction bases with no gene match: 12. The V gene's germline CDR1 is SGHKS and CDR2 YYEKEE (reference sequence). CDR3 nucleotides: TGTGCCAGCAGCTTGGCCTCGGGGACAGGAGTCTTTGAGCAGTACTTC. It codes for CASSLASGTGVFEQYF.

The gene calls are TRBV6-6 and TRBJ1-5, with TRBD1 matching 7 bases. This CDR3 region has 14 residues. Germline CDR1 reads MNHNY; CDR2 reads SVGAGI (reference sequence). V trimming: 7 bases; J trimming: 3 bases; junction bases outside the gene matches: 6. The DNA of the CDR3 is TGTGCCAGCACCGAGGGGGCGACCAATCAGCCCCAGCATTTT. Residues: CASTEGATNQPQHF.